A selection of T cell receptor beta chains follows, all from one sample in a study of blood T cell repertoires in COVID-19. Produced via immunoSEQ multiplex PCR; TCRdb's table is partial and in-frame only. This sample yields over 400,000 clones, of which roughly 89% are seen a single time; 7.5% to 9.5% belongs to the top ten. Source material: peripheral blood. The receptors were sampled from a woman in her forties or fifties with COVID-19, enrolled during active disease. Both conserved end residues are part of each CDR3. The D gene is left open where the match is weak. Size tells how often a clone was seen (once, few, many) or the class of an expanded clone, and some rows leave it out.

d_call,v_call,j_call,clone_size,cdr3_aa,cdr3_nt
TRBD1,TRBV4-1,TRBJ1-4,.,CASSQRGQGATNEKLFF,TGCGCCAGCAGCCAGAGGGGACAGGGTGCAACTAATGAAAAACTGTTTTTT
.,TRBV29-1,TRBJ1-4,.,CSAGTANEKLFF,TGCAGCGCTGGTACAGCTAATGAAAAACTGTTTTTT
TRBD1,TRBV13,TRBJ2-5,.,CASSPTGQGKNQETQYF,TGTGCCAGCAGCCCGACGGGACAGGGTAAAAACCAAGAGACCCAGTACTTC
.,TRBV6-5,TRBJ1-2,few,CASGGQSKGYTF,TGTGCCAGCGGAGGACAGTCTAAGGGCTACACCTTC
.,TRBV5-1,TRBJ2-3,.,CASSLYSTDTQYF,TGCGCCAGCAGCCTGTACTCCACAGATACGCAGTATTTT
.,TRBV5-1,TRBJ1-2,.,CASSLGSTGNGYTF,TGCGCCAGCAGTCTAGGGTCCACAGGGAATGGCTACACCTTC
.,TRBV18,TRBJ1-3,once,CASSPGQWSSGNTIYF,TGTGCCAGCTCACCAGGACAGTGGAGCTCTGGAAACACCATATATTTT
TRBD1,TRBV9,TRBJ1-6,.,CASSVDGSGGYPLHF,TGTGCCAGCAGCGTAGATGGTTCAGGGGGCTACCCCCTCCACTTT
TRBD1,TRBV19,TRBJ1-1,.,CASSIGQGGNTEAFF,TGTGCCAGTAGTATAGGACAGGGGGGGAACACTGAAGCTTTCTTT
.,TRBV5-1,TRBJ1-1,.,CASSLVPGSDTEAFF,TGCGCCAGCAGCTTGGTGCCGGGGTCGGACACTGAAGCTTTCTTT
TRBD1,TRBV12-3/TRBV12-4,TRBJ2-4,.,CASRRGDRVYF,TGTGCCAGCAGAAGGGGGGACAGGGTATATTTC
TRBD2,TRBV7-3,TRBJ2-1,.,CASSLGGPVVNEQFF,TGTGCCAGCAGCTTGGGAGGGCCCGTAGTAAATGAGCAGTTCTTC
.,TRBV18,TRBJ1-1,few,CASSPRNTEAFF,TGTGCCAGCTCACCGAGAAACACTGAAGCTTTCTTT
.,TRBV19,TRBJ1-6,.,CASSSRGSPLHF,TGTGCCAGTAGTAGCAGGGGCTCACCCCTCCACTTT
.,TRBV5-1,TRBJ2-5,.,CASTQGREETQYF,TGCGCCAGCACGCAGGGGCGAGAGGAGACCCAGTACTTC
.,TRBV4-1,TRBJ1-2,.,CASSGQTTGGPQGGYTF,TGCGCCAGCAGCGGCCAAACGACGGGAGGGCCCCAGGGGGGCTACACCTTC
TRBD1,TRBV5-5,TRBJ1-1,.,CASSLEDRVDTEAFF,TGTGCCAGCAGCTTGGAGGACAGGGTGGACACTGAAGCTTTCTTT
TRBD1,TRBV11-3,TRBJ1-2,.,CASSSDRGRGVF,TGTGCCAGCAGCTCTGACAGGGGGCGCGGAGTCTTC
.,TRBV12-3/TRBV12-4,TRBJ1-1,.,CASRNNMNTEAFF,TGTGCCAGCAGGAACAACATGAACACTGAAGCTTTCTTT
.,TRBV25-1,TRBJ1-2,.,CASSGYRGSYTF,TGTGCCAGCAGTGGATACCGCGGGAGCTACACCTTC
.,TRBV27,TRBJ1-6,.,CASSYRGNNSPLHF,TGTGCCAGCAGTTATCGGGGGAACAATTCACCCCTCCACTTT
.,TRBV3-1/TRBV3-2,TRBJ2-5,.,CASSQGNHRGETQYF,TGTGCCAGCAGCCAAGGGAACCATCGCGGGGAGACCCAGTACTTC
TRBD2,TRBV19,TRBJ2-1,.,CASSIVTSGGEGEQFF,TGTGCCAGTAGTATAGTGACTAGCGGGGGGGAAGGTGAGCAGTTCTTC
.,TRBV11-2,TRBJ2-7,.,CASSLERGYEQYF,TGTGCCAGCAGCTTAGAACGGGGTTACGAGCAGTACTTC
.,TRBV7-2,TRBJ1-3,.,CASSPRRAGNTIYF,TGTGCCAGCAGCCCTAGGAGAGCTGGAAACACCATATATTTT
.,TRBV7-2,TRBJ1-5,.,CASSFFADQPQHF,TGTGCCAGCAGCTTTTTTGCGGATCAGCCCCAGCATTTT
.,TRBV7-9,TRBJ1-6,.,CASSPRNSPLHF,TGTGCCAGCAGCCCCAGGAATTCACCCCTCCACTTT
.,TRBV27,TRBJ2-4,once,CASSFTGTKNIQYF,TGTGCCAGCAGTTTTACGGGAACAAAAAACATTCAGTACTTC
TRBD2,TRBV4-2,TRBJ2-2,.,CASSQPTSLTGELFF,TGTGCCAGCAGCCAGCCGACTAGCCTAACCGGGGAGCTGTTTTTT
.,TRBV20-1,TRBJ2-1,.,CSASRGSLNNEQFF,TGCAGTGCTAGTCGGGGTTCACTAAACAATGAGCAGTTCTTC
TRBD2,TRBV10-3,TRBJ2-2,.,CAISESQGGTGELFF,TGTGCCATCAGTGAGTCCCAGGGAGGGACCGGGGAGCTGTTTTTT
.,TRBV19,TRBJ1-4,.,CASSPGMNEKLFF,TGTGCCAGTAGTCCCGGGATGAATGAAAAACTGTTTTTT
.,TRBV4-1,TRBJ1-1,.,CASSWPGQNTEAFF,TGCGCCAGCAGCTGGCCCGGACAGAACACTGAAGCTTTCTTT
TRBD1,TRBV28,TRBJ1-1,.,CASRPPQGVNTEAFF,TGTGCCAGCAGACCCCCACAGGGGGTGAACACTGAAGCTTTCTTT
.,TRBV20-1,TRBJ2-1,.,CSATPGNEQFF,TGCAGTGCCACTCCGGGAAATGAGCAGTTCTTC
.,TRBV29-1,TRBJ1-1,.,CSALTGSNTEAFF,TGCAGCGCCTTGACGGGGTCGAACACTGAAGCTTTCTTT
.,TRBV5-6,TRBJ2-7,.,CASSLVGRAHYEQYF,TGTGCCAGCAGCTTGGTGGGCAGGGCTCACTACGAGCAGTACTTC
.,TRBV6-5,TRBJ1-6,.,CASSYSRRGGSPLHF,TGTGCCAGCAGTTACTCCCGGAGGGGCGGTTCACCCCTCCACTTT
TRBD1,TRBV2,TRBJ1-1,once,CASSADRARNTEAFF,TGTGCCAGCAGTGCAGACAGGGCCAGAAACACTGAAGCTTTCTTT
.,TRBV11-2,TRBJ1-2,.,CASSLVIGVNSYTF,TGTGCCAGCAGCTTAGTGATCGGGGTAAATAGCTACACCTTC